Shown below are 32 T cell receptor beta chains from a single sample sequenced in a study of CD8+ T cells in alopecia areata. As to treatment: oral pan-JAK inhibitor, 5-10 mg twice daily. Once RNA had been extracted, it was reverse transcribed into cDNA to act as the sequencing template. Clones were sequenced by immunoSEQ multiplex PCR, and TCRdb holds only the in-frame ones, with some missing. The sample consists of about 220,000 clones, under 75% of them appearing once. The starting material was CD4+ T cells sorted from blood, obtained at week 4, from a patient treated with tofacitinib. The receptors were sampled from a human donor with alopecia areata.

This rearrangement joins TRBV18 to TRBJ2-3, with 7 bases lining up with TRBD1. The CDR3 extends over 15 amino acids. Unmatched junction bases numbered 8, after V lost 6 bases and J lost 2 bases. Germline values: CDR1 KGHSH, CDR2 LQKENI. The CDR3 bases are TGTGCCAGCTCCCACAGGGGCCTAATCACAGATACGCAGTATTTT. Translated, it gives CASSHRGLITDTQYF.

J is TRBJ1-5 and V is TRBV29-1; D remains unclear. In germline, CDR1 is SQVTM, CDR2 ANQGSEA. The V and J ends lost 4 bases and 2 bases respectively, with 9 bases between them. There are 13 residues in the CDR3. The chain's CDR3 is CSVGGRGNQPQHF. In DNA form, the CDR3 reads TGCAGCGTTGGGGGTCGGGGCAATCAGCCCCAGCATTTT.

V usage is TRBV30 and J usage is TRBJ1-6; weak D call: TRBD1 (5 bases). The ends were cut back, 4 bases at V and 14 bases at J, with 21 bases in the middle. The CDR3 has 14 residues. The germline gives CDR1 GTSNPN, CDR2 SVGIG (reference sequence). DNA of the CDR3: TGTGCCTGGACTCTAACGGGGTTATCGGACACCCTCCACTTT. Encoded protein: CAWTLTGLSDTLHF.

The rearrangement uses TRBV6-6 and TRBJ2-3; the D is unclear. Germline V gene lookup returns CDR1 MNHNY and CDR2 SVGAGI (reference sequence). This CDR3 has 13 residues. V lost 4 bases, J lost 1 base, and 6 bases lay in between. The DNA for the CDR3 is TGTGCCAGCAGTTCCCCAGGCACAGATACGCAGTATTTT. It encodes CASSSPGTDTQYF.

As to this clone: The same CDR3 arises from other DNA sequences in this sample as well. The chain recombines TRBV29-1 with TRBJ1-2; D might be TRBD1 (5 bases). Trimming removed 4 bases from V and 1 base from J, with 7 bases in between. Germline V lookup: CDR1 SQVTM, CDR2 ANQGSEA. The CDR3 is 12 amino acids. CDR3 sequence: CSVGDSNYGYTF. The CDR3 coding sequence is TGCAGCGTTGGAGACAGTAACTATGGCTACACCTTC.

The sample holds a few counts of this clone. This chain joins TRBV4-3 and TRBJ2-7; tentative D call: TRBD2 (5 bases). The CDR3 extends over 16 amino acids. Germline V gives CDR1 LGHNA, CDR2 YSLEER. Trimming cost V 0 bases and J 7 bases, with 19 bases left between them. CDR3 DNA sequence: TGCGCCAGCAGCCAAGAGGGAAGCGATCCCCAGCGGGAGCAGTACTTC. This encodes CASSQEGSDPQREQYF.

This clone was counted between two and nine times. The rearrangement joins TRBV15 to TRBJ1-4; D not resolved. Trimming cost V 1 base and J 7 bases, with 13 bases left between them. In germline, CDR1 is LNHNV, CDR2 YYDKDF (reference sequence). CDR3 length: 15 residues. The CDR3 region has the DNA TGTGCCACCAGCAGAGCTGGAGAGAACCGTGAAAAACTGTTTTTT. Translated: CATSRAGENREKLFF.

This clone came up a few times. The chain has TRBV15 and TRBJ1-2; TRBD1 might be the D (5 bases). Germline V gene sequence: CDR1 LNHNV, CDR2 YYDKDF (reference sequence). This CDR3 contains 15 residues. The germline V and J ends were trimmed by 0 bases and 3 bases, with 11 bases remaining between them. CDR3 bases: TGTGCCACCAGCAGAGATCGAGGCAGGGACTATGGCTACACCTTC. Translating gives CATSRDRGRDYGYTF.

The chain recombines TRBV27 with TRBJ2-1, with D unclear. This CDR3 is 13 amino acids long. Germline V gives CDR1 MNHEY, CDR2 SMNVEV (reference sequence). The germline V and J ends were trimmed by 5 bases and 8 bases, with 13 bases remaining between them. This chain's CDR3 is CASSPRWVDEQFF. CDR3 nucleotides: TGTGCCAGCAGTCCACGGTGGGTGGATGAGCAGTTCTTC.

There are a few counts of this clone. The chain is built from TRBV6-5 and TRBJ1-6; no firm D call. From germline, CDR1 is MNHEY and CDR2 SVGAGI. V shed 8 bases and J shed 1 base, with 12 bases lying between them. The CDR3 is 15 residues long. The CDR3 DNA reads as TGTGCCAGCTCCCTCGGCTTGTCCTATAATTCACCCCTCCACTTT. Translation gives CASSLGLSYNSPLHF.

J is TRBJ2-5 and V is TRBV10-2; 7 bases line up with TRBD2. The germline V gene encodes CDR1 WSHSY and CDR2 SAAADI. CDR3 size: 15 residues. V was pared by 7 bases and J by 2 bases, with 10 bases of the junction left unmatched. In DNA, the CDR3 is TGCGCCAGCACTCGGACTAGGGAATTACAAGAGACCCAGTACTTC. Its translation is CASTRTRELQETQYF.

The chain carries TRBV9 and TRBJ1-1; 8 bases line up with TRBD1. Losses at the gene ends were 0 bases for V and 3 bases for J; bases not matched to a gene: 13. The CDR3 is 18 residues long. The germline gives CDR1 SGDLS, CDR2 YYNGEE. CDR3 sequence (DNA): TGTGCCAGCAGCGTAGTAGGACCGGACAGGGTGAAATACACTGAAGCTTTCTTT. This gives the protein CASSVVGPDRVKYTEAFF. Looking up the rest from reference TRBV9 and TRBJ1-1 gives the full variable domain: DSGVTQTPKHLITATGQRVTLRCSPRSGDLSVYWYQQSLDQGLQFLIQYYNGEERAKGNILERFSAQQFPDLHSELNLSSLELGDSALYFCASSVVGPDRVKYTEAFFGQGTRLTVV.

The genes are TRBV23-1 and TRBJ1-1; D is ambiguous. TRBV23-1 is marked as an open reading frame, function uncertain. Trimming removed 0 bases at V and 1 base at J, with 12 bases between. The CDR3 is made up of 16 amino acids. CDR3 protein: CASSQSDGPQNTEAFF. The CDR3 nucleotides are TGCGCCAGCAGTCAATCTGACGGACCACAGAACACTGAAGCTTTCTTT.

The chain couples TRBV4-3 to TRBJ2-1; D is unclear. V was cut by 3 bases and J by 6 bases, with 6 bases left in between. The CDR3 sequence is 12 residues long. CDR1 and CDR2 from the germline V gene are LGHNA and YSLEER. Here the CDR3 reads CASSQDLNEQFF. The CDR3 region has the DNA TGCGCCAGCAGCCAGGATCTCAATGAGCAGTTCTTC.

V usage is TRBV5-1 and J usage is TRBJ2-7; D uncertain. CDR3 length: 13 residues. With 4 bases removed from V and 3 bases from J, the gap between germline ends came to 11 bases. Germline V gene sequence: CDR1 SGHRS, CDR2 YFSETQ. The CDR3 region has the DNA TGCGCCAGCAGCCAGGACCGATACTACGAGCAGTACTTC. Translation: CASSQDRYYEQYF.

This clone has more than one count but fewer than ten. As DNA, the CDR3 is TGCAGCGTTGAAGATACGGGAAAAGGAGGGAACACTGAAGCTTTCTTT. It is translated as CSVEDTGKGGNTEAFF. V usage is TRBV29-1 and J usage is TRBJ1-1; D gene unclear. The germline V gene encodes CDR1 SQVTM and CDR2 ANQGSEA. Trimming cost V 0 bases and J 1 base, with 15 bases left between them. The CDR3 length is 16 residues.

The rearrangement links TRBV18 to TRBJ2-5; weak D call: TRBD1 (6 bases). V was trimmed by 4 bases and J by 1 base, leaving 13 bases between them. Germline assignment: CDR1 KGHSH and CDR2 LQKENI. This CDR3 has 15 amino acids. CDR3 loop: CASSLSRGIQETQYF. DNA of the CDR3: TGTGCCAGCTCACTAAGCAGGGGTATCCAAGAGACCCAGTACTTC.

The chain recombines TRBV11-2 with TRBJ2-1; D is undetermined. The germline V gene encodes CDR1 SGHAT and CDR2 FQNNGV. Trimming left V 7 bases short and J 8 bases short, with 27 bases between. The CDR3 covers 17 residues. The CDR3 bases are TGTGCCAGCACCCAGTACCCAGTGGGGTCCCTCGTTGATGAGCAGTTCTTC. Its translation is CASTQYPVGSLVDEQFF.

CDR3 DNA sequence: TGCAGCGTTGAGCCCAGGGGATACAATGAGCAGTTCTTC. Translation gives CSVEPRGYNEQFF. This chain links TRBV29-1 with TRBJ2-1; a weak D match, TRBD1 (6 bases). CDR1 and CDR2 from the germline V gene are SQVTM and ANQGSEA. V lost 3 bases and J 4 bases, leaving 10 bases between the germline ends. There are 13 residues in the CDR3.

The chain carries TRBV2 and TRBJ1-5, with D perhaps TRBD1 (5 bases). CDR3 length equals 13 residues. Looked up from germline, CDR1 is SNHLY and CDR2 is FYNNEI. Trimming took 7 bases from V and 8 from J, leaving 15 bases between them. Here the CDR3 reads CASMTEVGEPQHF. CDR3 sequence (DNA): TGTGCCAGCATGACAGAGGTCGGGGAGCCCCAGCATTTT.

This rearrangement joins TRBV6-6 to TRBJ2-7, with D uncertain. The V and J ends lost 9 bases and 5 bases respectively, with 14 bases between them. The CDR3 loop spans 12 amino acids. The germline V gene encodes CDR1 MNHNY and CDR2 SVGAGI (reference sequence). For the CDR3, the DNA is TGTGCCAGTATGGACCCTAAGAACGAGCAGTACTTC. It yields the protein CASMDPKNEQYF.

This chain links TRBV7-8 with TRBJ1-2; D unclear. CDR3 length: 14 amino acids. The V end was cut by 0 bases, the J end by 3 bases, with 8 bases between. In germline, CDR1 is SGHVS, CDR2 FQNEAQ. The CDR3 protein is CASSLASSDYGYTF. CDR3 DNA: TGTGCCAGCAGCTTAGCTTCTTCGGACTATGGCTACACCTTC.

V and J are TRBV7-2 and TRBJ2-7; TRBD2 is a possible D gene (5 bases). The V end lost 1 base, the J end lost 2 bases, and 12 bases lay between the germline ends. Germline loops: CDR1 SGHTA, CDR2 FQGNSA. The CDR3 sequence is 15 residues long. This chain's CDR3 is CASSLVPARAYEQYF. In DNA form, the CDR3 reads TGTGCCAGCAGCTTAGTACCGGCGAGGGCCTACGAGCAGTACTTC.

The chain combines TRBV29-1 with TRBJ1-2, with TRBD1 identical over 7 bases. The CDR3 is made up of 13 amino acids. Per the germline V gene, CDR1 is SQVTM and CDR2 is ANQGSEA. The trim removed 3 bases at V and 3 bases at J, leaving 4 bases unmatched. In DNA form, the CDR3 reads TGCAGCGTTGACGACAGGGCTCACTATGGCTACACCTTC. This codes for CSVDDRAHYGYTF.

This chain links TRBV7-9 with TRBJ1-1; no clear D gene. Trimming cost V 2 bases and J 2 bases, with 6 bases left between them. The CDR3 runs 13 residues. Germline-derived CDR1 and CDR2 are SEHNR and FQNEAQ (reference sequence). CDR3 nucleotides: TGTGCCAGCAGCTTATCCGGAAACACTGAAGCTTTCTTT. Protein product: CASSLSGNTEAFF.

The CDR3 here is CASTPSGANVLTF. In DNA, the CDR3 is TGTGCCAGCACGCCGTCTGGGGCCAACGTCCTGACTTTC. The chain couples TRBV25-1 to TRBJ2-6; no clear D. The CDR3 runs 13 residues. V was clipped by 7 bases and J by 1 base, with 5 bases between them. Looked up from germline, CDR1 is MGHDK and CDR2 is SYGVNS. Full variable domain (remainder filled in from reference TRBV25-1 and TRBJ2-6): EADIYQTPRYLVIGTGKKITLECSQTMGHDKMYWYQQDPGMELHLIHYSYGVNSTEKGDLSSESTVSRIRTEHFPLTLESARPSHTSQYLCASTPSGANVLTFGAGSRLTVL.

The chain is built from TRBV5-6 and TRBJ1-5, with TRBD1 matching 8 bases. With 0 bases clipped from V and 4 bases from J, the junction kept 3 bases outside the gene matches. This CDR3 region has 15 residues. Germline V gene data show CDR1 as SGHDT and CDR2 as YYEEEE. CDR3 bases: TGTGCCAGCAGCTTGGCGGGACAGGCTAATCAGCCCCAGCATTTT. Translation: CASSLAGQANQPQHF.

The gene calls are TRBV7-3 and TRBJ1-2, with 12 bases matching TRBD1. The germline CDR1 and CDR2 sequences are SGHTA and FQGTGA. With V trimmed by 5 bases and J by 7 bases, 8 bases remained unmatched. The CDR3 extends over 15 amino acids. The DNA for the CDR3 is TGTGCCAGCAGCACGGGACAGGGGGCGCCGAGTGGCTACACCTTC. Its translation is CASSTGQGAPSGYTF.

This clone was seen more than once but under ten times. The CDR3 protein is CASGEQGGETQYF. CDR3 nucleotides: TGTGCCTCAGGCGAGCAGGGAGGAGAGACCCAGTACTTC. The V gene is TRBV30, the J gene TRBJ2-5; tentatively, D is TRBD2 (6 bases). The V end lost 7 bases, the J end lost 4 bases, and 16 bases lay between the germline ends. This CDR3 comprises 13 residues. Germline values: CDR1 GTSNPN, CDR2 SVGIG (reference sequence).

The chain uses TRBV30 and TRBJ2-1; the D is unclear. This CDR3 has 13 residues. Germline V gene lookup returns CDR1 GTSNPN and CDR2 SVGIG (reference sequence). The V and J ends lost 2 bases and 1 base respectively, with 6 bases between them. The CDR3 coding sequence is TGTGCCTGGAGTCCTCTTTCCTACAATGAGCAGTTCTTC. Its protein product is CAWSPLSYNEQFF.

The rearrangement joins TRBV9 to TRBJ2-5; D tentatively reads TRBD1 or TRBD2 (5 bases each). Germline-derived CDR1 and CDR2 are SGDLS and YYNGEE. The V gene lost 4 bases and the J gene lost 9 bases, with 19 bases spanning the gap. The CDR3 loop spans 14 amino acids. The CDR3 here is CASSPSGLSTAQYF. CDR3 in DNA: TGTGCCAGCAGCCCCTCGGGGCTCAGTACGGCCCAGTACTTC.

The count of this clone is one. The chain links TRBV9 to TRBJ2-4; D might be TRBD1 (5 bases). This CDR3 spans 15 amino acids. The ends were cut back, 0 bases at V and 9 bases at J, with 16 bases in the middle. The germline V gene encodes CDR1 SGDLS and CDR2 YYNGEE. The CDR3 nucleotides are TGTGCCAGCAGCGTAGGCCGGTTTGGCACAGGCATTCAGTACTTC. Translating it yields CASSVGRFGTGIQYF.